The rows below give T cell receptor beta chains drawn from one sample of a study of Graves' ophthalmopathy and Graves' hyperthyroidism. A single record per CDR3 protein comes from TCRdb applying MiXCR to the multiplex PCR reads. The repertoire holds under 350,000 distinct CDR3 sequences, with 15% to 20% as singletons. Sequencing input: peripheral blood. The receptors stem from an adult man with Graves' ophthalmopathy. Both conserved end residues are trimmed from each CDR3. Each record gives: V gene, CDR3 length, J gene, CDR3 protein.

TRBV3-1,11,TRBJ1-2,ASSQELNYGYT
TRBV19,13,TRBJ2-2,ASRTGPGNTGELF
TRBV18,14,TRBJ1-5,ASSTGVGALNQPQH
TRBV20-1,19,TRBJ2-4,SARGQGGLAGGPGAKNIQY
TRBV12-3/TRBV12-4,9,TRBJ1-1,ASSRDFKPF
TRBV10-3,14,TRBJ1-3,AISVRERPSGNTIY
TRBV19,14,TRBJ2-5,ASSGTGAGVGETQY
TRBV5-1,11,TRBJ1-3,ASSLAGDNTIY
TRBV2,13,TRBJ2-5,ASQTSGTKGETQY
TRBV7-8,14,TRBJ1-6,ASSLGGGIYNSPLH
TRBV2,13,TRBJ2-5,ASSPDRGKSETQY